This passage covers 2 T cell receptor beta chains from one sample sequenced in a study of cytomegalovirus exposure and HLA in healthy donors. PCR primers comprised 60 Vbeta and 13 Jbeta primers. Some clones are missing from TCRdb's copy, which holds only in-frame ones; the method was immunoSEQ multiplex PCR. This sample yields fewer than 85,000 clones, of which roughly 82% are seen a single time; about 20% belongs to the top ten. Material for sequencing was PBMCs. The receptors originated from an older man in good health and CMV-seropositive.

The chain combines TRBV2 with TRBJ2-1; D is unresolved. The CDR3 consists of 11 residues. Germline CDR1 is SNHLY and CDR2 is FYNNEI. V shed 6 bases and J shed 5 bases, with 5 bases lying between them. The CDR3 DNA is TGTGCCAGCAGCCCAGACAATGAGCAGTTCTTC. Amino acids: CASSPDNEQFF.

V and J are TRBV10-3 and TRBJ1-5; no definite D call. The V gene lost 2 bases and the J gene lost 0 bases, with 8 bases spanning the gap. The CDR3 consists of 15 residues. Germline CDR1 reads ENHRY; CDR2 reads SYGVKD. The CDR3 DNA is TGTGCCATCAGTGAGGCGGCTTATAGCAATCAGCCCCAGCATTTT. Protein sequence: CAISEAAYSNQPQHF.